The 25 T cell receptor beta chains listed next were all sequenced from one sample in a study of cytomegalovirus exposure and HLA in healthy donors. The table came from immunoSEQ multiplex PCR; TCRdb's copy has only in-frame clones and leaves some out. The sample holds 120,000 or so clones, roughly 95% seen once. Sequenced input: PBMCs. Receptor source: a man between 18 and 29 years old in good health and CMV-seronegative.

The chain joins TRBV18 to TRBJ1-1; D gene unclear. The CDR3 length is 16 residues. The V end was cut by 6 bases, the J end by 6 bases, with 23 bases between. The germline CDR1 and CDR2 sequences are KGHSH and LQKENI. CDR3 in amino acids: CASSRIREVAESEAFF. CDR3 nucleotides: TGTGCCAGCTCTAGAATTAGGGAAGTAGCGGAGTCTGAAGCTTTCTTT. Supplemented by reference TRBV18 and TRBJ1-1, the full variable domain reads NAGVMQNPRHLVRRRGQEARLRCSPMKGHSHVYWYRQLPEEGLKFMVYLQKENIIDESGMPKERFSAEFPKEGPSILRIQQVVRGDSAAYFCASSRIREVAESEAFFGQGTRLTVV.

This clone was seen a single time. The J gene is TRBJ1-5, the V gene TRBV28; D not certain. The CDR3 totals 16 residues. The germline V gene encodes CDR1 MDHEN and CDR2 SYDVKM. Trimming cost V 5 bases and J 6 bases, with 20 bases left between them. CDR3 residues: CASSIPSGSGGQPQHF. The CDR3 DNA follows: TGTGCCAGCAGTATCCCATCGGGCAGTGGAGGTCAGCCCCAGCATTTT.

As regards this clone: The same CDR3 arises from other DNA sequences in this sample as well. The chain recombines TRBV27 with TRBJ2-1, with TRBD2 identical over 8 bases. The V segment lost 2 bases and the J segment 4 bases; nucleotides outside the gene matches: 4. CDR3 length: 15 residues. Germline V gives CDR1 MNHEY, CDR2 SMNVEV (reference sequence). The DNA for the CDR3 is TGTGCCAGCAGTTTAGGGTTAGCGGGGTACAATGAGCAGTTCTTC. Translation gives CASSLGLAGYNEQFF.

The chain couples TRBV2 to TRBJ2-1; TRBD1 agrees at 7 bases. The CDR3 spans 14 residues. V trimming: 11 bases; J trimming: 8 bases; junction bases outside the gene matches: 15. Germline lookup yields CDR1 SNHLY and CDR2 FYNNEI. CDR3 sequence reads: CAPPGNRGFYEQFF. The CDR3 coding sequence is TGTGCCCCGCCAGGGAACAGGGGTTTCTATGAGCAGTTCTTC.

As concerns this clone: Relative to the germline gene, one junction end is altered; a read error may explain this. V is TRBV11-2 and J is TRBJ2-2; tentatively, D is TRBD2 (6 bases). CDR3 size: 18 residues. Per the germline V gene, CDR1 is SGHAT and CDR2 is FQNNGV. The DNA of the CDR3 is TGTGCCAACAGCTTAGGCGGGGCTGCGAGGGCTAACACCGGGGAGCTGTTTTTT. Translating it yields CANSLGGAARANTGELFF.

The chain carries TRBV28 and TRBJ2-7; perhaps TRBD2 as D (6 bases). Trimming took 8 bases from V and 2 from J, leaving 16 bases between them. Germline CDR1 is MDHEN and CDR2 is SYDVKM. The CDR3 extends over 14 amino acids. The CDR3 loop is CASSLGSPPYEQYF. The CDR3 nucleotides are TGTGCCAGCTCCCTCGGGAGTCCACCCTACGAGCAGTACTTC.

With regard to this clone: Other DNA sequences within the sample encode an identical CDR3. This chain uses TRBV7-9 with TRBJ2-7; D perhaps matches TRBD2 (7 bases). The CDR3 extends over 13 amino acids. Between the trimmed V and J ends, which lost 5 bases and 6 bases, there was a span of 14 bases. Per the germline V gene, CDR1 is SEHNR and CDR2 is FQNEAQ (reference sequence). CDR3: CASSLGGGGEQYF. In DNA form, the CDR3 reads TGTGCCAGCAGCCTAGGGGGAGGGGGCGAGCAGTACTTC.

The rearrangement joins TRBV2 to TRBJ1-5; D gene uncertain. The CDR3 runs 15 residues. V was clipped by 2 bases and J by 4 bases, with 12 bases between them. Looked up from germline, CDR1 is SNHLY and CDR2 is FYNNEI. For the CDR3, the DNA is TGTGCCAGCAGTGAATCTTCCGGGATTAATCAGCCCCAGCATTTT. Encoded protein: CASSESSGINQPQHF.

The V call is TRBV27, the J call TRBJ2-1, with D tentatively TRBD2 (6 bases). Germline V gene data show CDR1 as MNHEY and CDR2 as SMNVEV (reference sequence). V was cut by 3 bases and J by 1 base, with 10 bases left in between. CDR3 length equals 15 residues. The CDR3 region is CASSFLGGSYNEQFF. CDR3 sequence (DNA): TGTGCCAGCAGTTTTCTAGGAGGGTCCTACAATGAGCAGTTCTTC.

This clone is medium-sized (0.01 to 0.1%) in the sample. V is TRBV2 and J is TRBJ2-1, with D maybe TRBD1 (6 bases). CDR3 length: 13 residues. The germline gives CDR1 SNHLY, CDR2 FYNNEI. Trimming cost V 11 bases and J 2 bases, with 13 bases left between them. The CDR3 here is CARSGQPYNEQFF. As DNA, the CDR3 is TGTGCCCGCTCCGGACAGCCCTACAATGAGCAGTTCTTC.

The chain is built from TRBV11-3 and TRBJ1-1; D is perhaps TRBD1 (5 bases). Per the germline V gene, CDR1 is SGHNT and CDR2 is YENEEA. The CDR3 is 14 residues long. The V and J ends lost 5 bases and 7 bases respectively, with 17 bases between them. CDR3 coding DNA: TGTGCCAGCAGCCAATCCCGGGGGATGGATGAAGCTTTCTTT. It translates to CASSQSRGMDEAFF.

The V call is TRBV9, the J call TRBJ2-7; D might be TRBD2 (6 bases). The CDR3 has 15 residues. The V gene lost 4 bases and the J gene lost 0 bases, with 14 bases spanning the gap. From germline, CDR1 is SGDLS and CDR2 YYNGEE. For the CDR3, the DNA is TGTGCCAGCAGCCCCGGGGGTGGGGGCTCCTACGAGCAGTACTTC. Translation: CASSPGGGGSYEQYF.

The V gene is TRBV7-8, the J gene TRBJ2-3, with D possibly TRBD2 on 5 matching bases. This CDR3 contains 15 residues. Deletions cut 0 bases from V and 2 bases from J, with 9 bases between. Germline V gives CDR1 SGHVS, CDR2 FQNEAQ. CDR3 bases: TGTGCCAGCAGCTTAGCGGGAGCTACCACAGATACGCAGTATTTT. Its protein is CASSLAGATTDTQYF.

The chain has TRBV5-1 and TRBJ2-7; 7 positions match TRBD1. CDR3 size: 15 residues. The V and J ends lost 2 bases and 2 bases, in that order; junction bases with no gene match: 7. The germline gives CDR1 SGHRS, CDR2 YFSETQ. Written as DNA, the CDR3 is TGCGCCAGCAGCTTTGACAGGGCTTCGGCCTACGAGCAGTACTTC. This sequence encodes CASSFDRASAYEQYF.

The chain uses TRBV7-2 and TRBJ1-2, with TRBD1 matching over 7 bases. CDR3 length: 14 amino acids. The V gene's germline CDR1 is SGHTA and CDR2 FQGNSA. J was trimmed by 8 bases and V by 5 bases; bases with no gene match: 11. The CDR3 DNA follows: TGTGCCAGCAGCACCGTGACAGGGCCGGAGGGCTACACCTTC. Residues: CASSTVTGPEGYTF.

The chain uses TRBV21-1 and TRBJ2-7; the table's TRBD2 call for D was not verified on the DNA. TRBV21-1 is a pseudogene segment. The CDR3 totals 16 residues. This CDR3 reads CASSQDRLAGSYEQYF. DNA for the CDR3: TGTGCCAGCAGCCAAGATAGGCTAGCGGGGTCCTACGAGCAGTACTTC.

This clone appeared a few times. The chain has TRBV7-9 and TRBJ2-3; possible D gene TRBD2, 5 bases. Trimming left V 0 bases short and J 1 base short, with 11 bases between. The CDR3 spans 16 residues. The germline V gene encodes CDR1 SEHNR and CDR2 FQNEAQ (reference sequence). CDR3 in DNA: TGTGCCAGCAGCTTAGCGGCGGGCGGGCGCACAGATACGCAGTATTTT. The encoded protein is CASSLAAGGRTDTQYF.

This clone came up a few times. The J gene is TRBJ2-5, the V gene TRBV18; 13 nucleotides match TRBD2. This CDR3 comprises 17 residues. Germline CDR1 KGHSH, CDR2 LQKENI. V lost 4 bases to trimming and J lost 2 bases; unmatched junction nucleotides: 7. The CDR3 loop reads CASSRAPGLAGQETQYF. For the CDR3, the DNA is TGTGCCAGCTCACGCGCGCCGGGACTAGCGGGACAAGAGACCCAGTACTTC.

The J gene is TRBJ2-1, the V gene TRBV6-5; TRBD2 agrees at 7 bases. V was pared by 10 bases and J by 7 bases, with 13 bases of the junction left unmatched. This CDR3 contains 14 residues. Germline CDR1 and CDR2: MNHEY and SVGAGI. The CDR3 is CATGEGSGGNEQFF. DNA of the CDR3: TGTGCCACCGGCGAGGGATCGGGAGGAAATGAGCAGTTCTTC.

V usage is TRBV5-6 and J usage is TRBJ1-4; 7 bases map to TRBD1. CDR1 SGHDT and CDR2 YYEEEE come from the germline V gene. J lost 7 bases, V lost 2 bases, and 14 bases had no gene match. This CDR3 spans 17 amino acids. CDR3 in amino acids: CASSLWTGEHLSEKLFF. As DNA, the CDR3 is TGTGCCAGCAGCTTATGGACAGGAGAGCACCTTAGTGAAAAACTGTTTTTT. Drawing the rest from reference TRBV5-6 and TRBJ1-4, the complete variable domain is DAGVTQSPTHLIKTRGQQVTLRCSPKSGHDTVSWYQQALGQGPQFIFQYYEEEERQRGNFPDRFSGHQFPNYSSELNVNALLLGDSALYLCASSLWTGEHLSEKLFFGSGTQLSVL.

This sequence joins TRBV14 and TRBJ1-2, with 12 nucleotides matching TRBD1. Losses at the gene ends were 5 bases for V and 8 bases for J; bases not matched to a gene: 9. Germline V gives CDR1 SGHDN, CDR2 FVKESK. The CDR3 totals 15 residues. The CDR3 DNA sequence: TGTGCCAGCAGCTGGGCCGGGACAGGGGGCGACGGCTACACCTTC. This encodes CASSWAGTGGDGYTF.

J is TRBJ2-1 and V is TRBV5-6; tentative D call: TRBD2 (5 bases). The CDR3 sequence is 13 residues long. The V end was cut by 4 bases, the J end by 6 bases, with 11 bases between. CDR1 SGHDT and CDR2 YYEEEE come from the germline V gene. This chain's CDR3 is CASSKWAGNEQFF. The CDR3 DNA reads TGTGCCAGCAGCAAGTGGGCGGGCAATGAGCAGTTCTTC.

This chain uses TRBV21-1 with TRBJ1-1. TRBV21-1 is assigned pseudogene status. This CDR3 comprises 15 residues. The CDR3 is CASSKKDWGRIEAFF. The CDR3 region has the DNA TGTGCCAGCAGCAAAAAGGACTGGGGTCGTATTGAAGCTTTCTTT.

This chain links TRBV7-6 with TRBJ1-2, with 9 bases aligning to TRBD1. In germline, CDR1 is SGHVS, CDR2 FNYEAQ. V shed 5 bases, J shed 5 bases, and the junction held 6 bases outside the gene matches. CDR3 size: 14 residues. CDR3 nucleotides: TGTGCCAGCAGCCCACAGGGGGCCCGGTATGGCTACACCTTC. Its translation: CASSPQGARYGYTF.

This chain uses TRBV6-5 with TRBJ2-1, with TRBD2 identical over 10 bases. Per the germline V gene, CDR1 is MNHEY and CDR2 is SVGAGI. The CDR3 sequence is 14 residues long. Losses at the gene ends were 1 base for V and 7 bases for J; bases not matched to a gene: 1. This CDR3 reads CASSYLGLANEQFF. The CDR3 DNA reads TGTGCCAGCAGTTACTTGGGACTAGCGAATGAGCAGTTCTTC.